Each of the 2 T cell receptor beta chains below was sequenced from the same sample in a study of shared clonotypes between healthy human individuals. Profiled with immunoSEQ multiplex PCR; TCRdb holds only in-frame clones, not every one. The data contain 2 million to 2.5 million clones, approximately 95% of them singletons. Specimen: naive CD4+ T cells from PBMCs. The subset denotes: CD45RA+ positively selected. The receptors were sampled from a young man in good health. Some clones in this sample may be carry-over from other donors' samples.

V gene TRBV7-9 combines with J gene TRBJ1-4; the match to TRBD1 covers 8 bases. V was clipped by 8 bases and J by 8 bases; unmatched bases: 13. Germline CDR1 reads SEHNR; CDR2 reads FQNEAQ (reference sequence). This CDR3 spans 15 amino acids. The CDR3 DNA sequence: TGTGCCAGCGCCTCCACCGGGACAGGTTCAGAAAAACTGTTTTTT. It translates to CASASTGTGSEKLFF.

Here the CDR3 reads CASSLGGRGNTGELFF. DNA for the CDR3: TGTGCCAGCAGCTTGGGGGGCCGAGGGAACACCGGGGAGCTGTTTTTT. The rearrangement links TRBV5-6 to TRBJ2-2; maybe TRBD1 (5 bases). Looked up from germline, CDR1 is SGHDT and CDR2 is YYEEEE. This CDR3 region has 16 residues. The V end lost 0 bases, the J end lost 1 base, and 10 bases lay between the germline ends.